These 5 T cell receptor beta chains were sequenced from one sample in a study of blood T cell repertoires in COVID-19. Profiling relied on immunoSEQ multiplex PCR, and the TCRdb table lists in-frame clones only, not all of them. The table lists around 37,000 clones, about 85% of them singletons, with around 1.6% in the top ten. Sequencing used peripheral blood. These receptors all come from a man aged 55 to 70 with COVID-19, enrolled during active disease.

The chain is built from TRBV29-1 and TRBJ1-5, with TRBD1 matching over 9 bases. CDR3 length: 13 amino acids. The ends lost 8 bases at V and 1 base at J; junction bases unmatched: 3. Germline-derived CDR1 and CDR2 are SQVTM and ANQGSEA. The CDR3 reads CSIGQGSNQPQHF. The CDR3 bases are TGCAGCATAGGACAGGGGAGCAATCAGCCCCAGCATTTT.

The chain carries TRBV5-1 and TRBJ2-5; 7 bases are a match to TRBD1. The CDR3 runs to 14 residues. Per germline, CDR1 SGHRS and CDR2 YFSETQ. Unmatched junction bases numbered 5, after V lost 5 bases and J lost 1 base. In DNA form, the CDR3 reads TGCGCCAGCAGTTACGGACAGGCCCAAGAGACCCAGTACTTC. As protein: CASSYGQAQETQYF.

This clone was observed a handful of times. The CDR3 spells CASSVRQGDGYTF. The CDR3 DNA is TGTGCCAGCAGCGTTAGACAGGGTGATGGCTACACCTTC. The chain employs TRBV5-6 and TRBJ1-2; 7 bases agree with TRBD1. The V and J ends lost 4 bases and 6 bases, in that order; junction bases with no gene match: 6. The germline CDR1 and CDR2 sequences are SGHDT and YYEEEE. The CDR3 is 13 amino acids.

The CDR3 loop is CASSYGGAGANVLTF. The CDR3 DNA reads as TGTGCCAGCAGTTACGGAGGGGCTGGGGCCAACGTCCTGACTTTC. The chain employs TRBV6-5 and TRBJ2-6, with a possible D match to TRBD2 (6 bases). V lost 2 bases, J lost 2 bases, and 7 bases lay in between. CDR1 is MNHEY and CDR2 is SVGAGI in the germline V gene. The CDR3 is 15 residues long.

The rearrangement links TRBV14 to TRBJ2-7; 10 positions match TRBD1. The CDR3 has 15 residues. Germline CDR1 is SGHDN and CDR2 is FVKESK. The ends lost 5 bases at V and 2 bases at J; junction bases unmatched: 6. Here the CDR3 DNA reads TGTGCCAGCAGCTTCCAGGGACAGGGGCCCTACGAGCAGTACTTC. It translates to CASSFQGQGPYEQYF.